A selection of T cell receptor beta chains follows, all from one sample in a study of blood T cell repertoires in COVID-19. Using immunoSEQ multiplex PCR, the repertoire was profiled, and TCRdb retains in-frame clones only, with some absent. The table shows over 350,000 clones, with roughly 90% occurring only once. Specimen: PBMCs or T cells enriched from blood (not recorded which). The receptors derive from a woman aged 40-49 years who had been exposed to COVID-19. The CDR3 runs from the conserved cysteine through the conserved F or W. The order of the fields is clone size, D gene, J gene, V gene, CDR3 protein, CDR3 DNA. D genes are given only for firm matches. Clone size is given for some rows only: seen once, a few or many times, or a class if the clone is expanded.

abundance: .; d_gene: .; j_gene: TRBJ2-1; v_gene: TRBV7-7; CDR3aa: CASSTSSYNEQFF; CDR3nt: TGTGCTAGCAGCACAAGTTCCTACAATGAGCAGTTCTTC
abundance: .; d_gene: TRBD1; j_gene: TRBJ2-2; v_gene: TRBV27; CDR3aa: CASRPLWAGGPGELFF; CDR3nt: TGTGCCAGCAGACCCCTTTGGGCAGGGGGCCCCGGGGAGCTGTTTTTT
abundance: .; d_gene: .; j_gene: TRBJ1-3; v_gene: TRBV6-5; CDR3aa: CASSSQNTIYF; CDR3nt: TGTGCCAGCAGTTCACAAAACACCATATATTTT
abundance: .; d_gene: TRBD1; j_gene: TRBJ1-2; v_gene: TRBV5-1; CDR3aa: CASSLEGQGTGYTF; CDR3nt: TGCGCCAGCAGCTTGGAGGGACAGGGGACTGGCTACACCTTC
abundance: .; d_gene: TRBD1; j_gene: TRBJ2-1; v_gene: TRBV24-1; CDR3aa: CATSDPGQTYNEQFF; CDR3nt: TGTGCCACCAGTGACCCGGGACAGACCTACAATGAGCAGTTCTTC
abundance: once; d_gene: .; j_gene: TRBJ1-1; v_gene: TRBV5-5; CDR3aa: CASTLGTGLRNTEAFF; CDR3nt: TGTGCCAGCACCCTGGGCACAGGGTTGAGGAACACTGAAGCTTTCTTT
abundance: .; d_gene: .; j_gene: TRBJ1-1; v_gene: TRBV15; CDR3aa: CATSTRGTEAFF; CDR3nt: TGTGCCACCAGCACTCGGGGGACTGAAGCTTTCTTT
abundance: .; d_gene: TRBD2; j_gene: TRBJ2-3; v_gene: TRBV7-2; CDR3aa: CASSYGLAVGDTQYF; CDR3nt: TGTGCCAGCAGCTATGGACTAGCAGTCGGGGATACGCAGTATTTT
abundance: few; d_gene: TRBD1; j_gene: TRBJ1-1; v_gene: TRBV5-6; CDR3aa: CASTFGTANTEAFF; CDR3nt: TGTGCCAGCACCTTTGGGACAGCAAACACTGAAGCTTTCTTT
abundance: .; d_gene: .; j_gene: TRBJ1-5; v_gene: TRBV5-3; CDR3aa: CARSLPPGQDNQPQHF; CDR3nt: TGTGCCAGAAGCTTGCCCCCGGGACAAGACAATCAGCCCCAGCATTTT
abundance: .; d_gene: TRBD1; j_gene: TRBJ1-1; v_gene: TRBV7-6; CDR3aa: CASSSTFWDIGTGGLRRTEAFF; CDR3nt: TGTGCCAGCAGCTCGACGTTTTGGGATATCGGGACAGGGGGCTTAAGGAGGACTGAAGCTTTCTTT
abundance: once; d_gene: .; j_gene: TRBJ2-6; v_gene: TRBV11-2; CDR3aa: CASSRQAGRSHVLTF; CDR3nt: TGTGCCAGCAGCCGACAAGCGGGTAGAAGCCACGTCCTGACTTTC
abundance: .; d_gene: .; j_gene: TRBJ1-2; v_gene: TRBV30; CDR3aa: CAWTPGGVFHGYTF; CDR3nt: TGTGCCTGGACCCCGGGCGGGGTGTTCCATGGCTACACCTTC
abundance: .; d_gene: TRBD1; j_gene: TRBJ1-2; v_gene: TRBV27; CDR3aa: CASGSQGNGGYTF; CDR3nt: TGTGCCAGCGGGTCACAGGGGAACGGTGGCTACACCTTC
abundance: .; d_gene: .; j_gene: TRBJ1-1; v_gene: TRBV5-1; CDR3aa: CASGEGGGTEAFF; CDR3nt: TGCGCCAGCGGGGAGGGCGGAGGGACTGAAGCTTTCTTT
abundance: .; d_gene: .; j_gene: TRBJ1-5; v_gene: TRBV7-2; CDR3aa: CASSPFGGSNQPQHF; CDR3nt: TGTGCCAGCAGCCCCTTCGGGGGTAGCAATCAGCCCCAGCATTTT
abundance: .; d_gene: TRBD2; j_gene: TRBJ2-7; v_gene: TRBV19; CDR3aa: CASSAPGLADSYEQYF; CDR3nt: TGTGCCAGTAGCGCCCCCGGACTAGCGGACTCCTACGAGCAGTACTTC
abundance: .; d_gene: .; j_gene: TRBJ1-4; v_gene: TRBV6-6; CDR3aa: CASSYRGVMEKLFF; CDR3nt: TGTGCCAGCAGTTACCGGGGGGTCATGGAAAAACTGTTTTTT
abundance: .; d_gene: .; j_gene: TRBJ1-6; v_gene: TRBV24-1; CDR3aa: CATSDSNGMALHF; CDR3nt: TGTGCCACCAGTGATTCGAACGGGATGGCCCTCCACTTT
abundance: .; d_gene: .; j_gene: TRBJ1-1; v_gene: TRBV11-1; CDR3aa: CASSLEARGNTEAFF; CDR3nt: TGTGCCAGCAGCTTAGAGGCCAGGGGCAACACTGAAGCTTTCTTT
abundance: .; d_gene: TRBD1; j_gene: TRBJ1-6; v_gene: TRBV18; CDR3aa: CASSPTQQGTNNSPLHF; CDR3nt: TGTGCCAGCTCACCTACTCAACAGGGGACGAATAATTCACCCCTCCACTTT
abundance: once; d_gene: TRBD1; j_gene: TRBJ2-2; v_gene: TRBV3-1/TRBV3-2; CDR3aa: CASSLGQYTGELFF; CDR3nt: TGTGCCAGCAGCTTGGGACAGTACACCGGGGAGCTGTTTTTT